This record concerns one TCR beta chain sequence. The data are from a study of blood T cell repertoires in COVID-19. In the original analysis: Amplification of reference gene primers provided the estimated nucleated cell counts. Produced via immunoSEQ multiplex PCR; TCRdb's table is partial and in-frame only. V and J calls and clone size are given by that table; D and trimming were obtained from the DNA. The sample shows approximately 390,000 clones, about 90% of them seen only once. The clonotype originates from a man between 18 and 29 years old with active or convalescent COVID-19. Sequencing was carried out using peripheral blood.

As DNA, the CDR3 is TGTGCCAGCAGCCTGAGCTTGGGGGCCACTGGAAACACCATATATTTT. Its protein product is CASSLSLGATGNTIYF. The chain uses TRBV5-6 and TRBJ1-3, with D possibly being TRBD1 (6 bases). Germline V gene lookup returns CDR1 SGHDT and CDR2 YYEEEE. The ends were cut back, 4 bases at V and 2 bases at J, with 16 bases in the middle. The CDR3 is 16 amino acids.